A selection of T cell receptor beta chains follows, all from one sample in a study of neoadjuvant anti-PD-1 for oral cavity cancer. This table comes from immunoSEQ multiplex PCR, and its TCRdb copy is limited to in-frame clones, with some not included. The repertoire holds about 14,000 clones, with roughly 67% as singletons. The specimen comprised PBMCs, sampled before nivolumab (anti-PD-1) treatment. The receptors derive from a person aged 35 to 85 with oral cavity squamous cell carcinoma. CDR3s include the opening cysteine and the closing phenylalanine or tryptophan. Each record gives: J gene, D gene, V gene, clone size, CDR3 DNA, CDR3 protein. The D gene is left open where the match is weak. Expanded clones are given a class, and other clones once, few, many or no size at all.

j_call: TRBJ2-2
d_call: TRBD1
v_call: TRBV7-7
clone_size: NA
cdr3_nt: TGTGCCAGCAGCCAACGACAGGGTCTGAACACCGGGGAGCTGTTTTTT
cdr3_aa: CASSQRQGLNTGELFF

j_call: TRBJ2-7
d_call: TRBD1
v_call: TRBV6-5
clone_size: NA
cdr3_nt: TGTGCCAGCAGTACGCGACAGGGGCCCTACGAGCAGTACTTC
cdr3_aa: CASSTRQGPYEQYF

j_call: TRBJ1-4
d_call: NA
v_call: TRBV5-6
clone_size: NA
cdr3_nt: TGTGCCAGCAGCCTCCGTGCAGGGGTGGTTGAAAAACTGTTTTTT
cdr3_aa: CASSLRAGVVEKLFF

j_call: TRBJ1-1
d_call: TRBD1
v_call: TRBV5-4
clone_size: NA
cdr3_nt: TGTGCCAGCAGCGTCCAGGGGGGCACTGAAGCTTTCTTT
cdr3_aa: CASSVQGGTEAFF

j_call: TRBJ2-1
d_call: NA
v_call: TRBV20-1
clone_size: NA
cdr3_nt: TGCAGTGCCCCCCAACCGATCCAGTTCTTC
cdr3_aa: CSAPQPIQFF

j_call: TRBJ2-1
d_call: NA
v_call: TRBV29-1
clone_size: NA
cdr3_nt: TGCAGCGTTGAAGACACCGGGACAAAGGGCTACAATGAGCAGTTCTTC
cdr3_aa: CSVEDTGTKGYNEQFF

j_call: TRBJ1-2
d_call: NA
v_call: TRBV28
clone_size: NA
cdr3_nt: TGTGCCAGCAGTCGCTGGGGGGGGGCGATCTATGGCTACACCTTC
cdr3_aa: CASSRWGGAIYGYTF

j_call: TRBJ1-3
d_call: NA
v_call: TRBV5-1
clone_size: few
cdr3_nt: TGCGCCAGCAGCATGACAGGTACCTCTGGAAACACCATATATTTT
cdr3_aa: CASSMTGTSGNTIYF

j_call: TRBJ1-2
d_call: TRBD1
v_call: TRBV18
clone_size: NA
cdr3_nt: TGTGCCAGCTCAGAGGACAGGACAAACTATGGCTACACCTTC
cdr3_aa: CASSEDRTNYGYTF

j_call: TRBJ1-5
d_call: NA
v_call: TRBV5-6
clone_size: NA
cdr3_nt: TGTGCCAGCAGCTTGGGACAGGTAAATCAGCCCCAGCATTTT
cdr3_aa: CASSLGQVNQPQHF

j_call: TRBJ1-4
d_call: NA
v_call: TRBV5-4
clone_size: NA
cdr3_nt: TGTGCCAGCAGCTTGGAAGGCCTAAATAATGAAAAACTGTTTTTT
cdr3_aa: CASSLEGLNNEKLFF

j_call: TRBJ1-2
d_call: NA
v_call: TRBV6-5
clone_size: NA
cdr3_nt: TGTGCCAGCAGTCGTCTCGATAGCGCTGGCTACACCTTC
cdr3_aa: CASSRLDSAGYTF

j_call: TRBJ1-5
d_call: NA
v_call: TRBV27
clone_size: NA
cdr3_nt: TGTGCCAGCAGTTTCCAGGGGCGCAATCAGCCCCAGCATTTT
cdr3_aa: CASSFQGRNQPQHF

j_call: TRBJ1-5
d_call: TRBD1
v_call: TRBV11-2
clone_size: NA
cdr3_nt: TGTGCCAGCAGCCCGCTGACAGGGAATCAGCCCCAGCATTTT
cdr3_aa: CASSPLTGNQPQHF

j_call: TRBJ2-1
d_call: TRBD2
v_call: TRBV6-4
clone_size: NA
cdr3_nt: TGTGCCAGCAGTGACTTTGCGGGGGAATACAATGAGCAGTTCTTC
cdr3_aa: CASSDFAGEYNEQFF

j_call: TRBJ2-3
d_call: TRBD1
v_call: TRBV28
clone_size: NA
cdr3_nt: TGTGCCAGCAGCACAGGGGCAGATACGCAGTATTTT
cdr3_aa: CASSTGADTQYF

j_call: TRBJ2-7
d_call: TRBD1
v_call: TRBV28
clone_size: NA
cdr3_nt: TGTGCCATCGCGAGTACCGGGACAGGGACCTACGAGCAGTACTTC
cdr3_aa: CAIASTGTGTYEQYF

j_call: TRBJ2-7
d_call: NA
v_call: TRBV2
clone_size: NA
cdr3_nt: TGTGCCAGCAGTTACCGGGACGGGTCCTACGAGCAGTACTTC
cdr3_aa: CASSYRDGSYEQYF